This T cell receptor beta chain comes out of a study of T cells in Graves' hyperthyroidism and ophthalmopathy. The germline V and J ends were trimmed by 4 bases and 3 bases, with 10 bases remaining between them. The CDR3 runs 13 residues. Germline assignment: CDR1 SGDLS and CDR2 YYNGEE. Newly diagnosed hyperthyroidism, duration under 2 months, in patients aged 18 to 65. TCR beta CDR3 region amplification was performed from RNA transcripts. Using the HTBI primer set, a first-round RT-PCR was run on the TCR CDR3. A single record per CDR3 protein comes from TCRdb applying MiXCR to the multiplex PCR reads. The sample has 460,000 or so distinct CDR3 sequences, around 14% seen once. This clonotype was detected ten times or more.

Sequenced material: blood. The clonotype comes from a woman younger than 35 with Graves' hyperthyroidism. The rearrangement uses TRBV9 and TRBJ1-1; no reliable D call. Written as DNA, the CDR3 is TGTGCCAGCAGCAATTGGGGTGACACTGAAGCTTTCTTT. Translated, it gives CASSNWGDTEAFF.